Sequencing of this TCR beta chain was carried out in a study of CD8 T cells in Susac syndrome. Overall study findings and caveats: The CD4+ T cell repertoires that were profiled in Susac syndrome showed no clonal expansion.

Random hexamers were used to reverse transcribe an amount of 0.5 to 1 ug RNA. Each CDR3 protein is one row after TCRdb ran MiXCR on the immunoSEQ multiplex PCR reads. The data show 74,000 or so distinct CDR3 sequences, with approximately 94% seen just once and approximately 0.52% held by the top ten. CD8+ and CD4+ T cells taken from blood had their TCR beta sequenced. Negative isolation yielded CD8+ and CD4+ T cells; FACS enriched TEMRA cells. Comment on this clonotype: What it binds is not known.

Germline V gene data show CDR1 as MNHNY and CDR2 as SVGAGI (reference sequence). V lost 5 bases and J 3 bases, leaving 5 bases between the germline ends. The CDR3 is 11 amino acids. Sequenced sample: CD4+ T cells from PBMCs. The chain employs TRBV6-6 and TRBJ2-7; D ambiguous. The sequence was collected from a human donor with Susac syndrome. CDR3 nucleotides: TGTGCCAGCAGTCACCTCTACGAGCAGTACTTC. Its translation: CASSHLYEQYF.